What follows are 10 T cell receptor beta chains derived from one specimen sequenced in a study of CD8 T cells in ankylosing spondylitis. General study results and limits: What seemed typical of ankylosing spondylitis blood was a TCR beta motif built from 8 or 9 highly homologous variants.

The antigens of these receptors remain unknown. TCRdb used MiXCR to reprocess the 5' RACE reads, holding one entry per CDR3 protein. The sample has about 540,000 distinct CDR3 sequences, roughly 13% seen once. The source material was blood, either unsorted or a sorted T cell fraction (not recorded which). The receptors here all came from a male donor with ankylosing spondylitis.

The DNA of the CDR3 is TGTGCCAGCAGCTTAGCCCCGACAGGCAATGAGCAGTTCTTC. This encodes CASSLAPTGNEQFF. J is TRBJ2-1 and V is TRBV7-9; perhaps TRBD1 as D (6 bases). This CDR3 region has 14 residues. Germline CDR1 and CDR2: SEHNR and FQNEAQ (reference sequence). V dropped 0 bases and J dropped 6 bases, with 9 bases sitting between them.

This clonotype turned up a few times. This chain connects TRBV29-1 to TRBJ1-2; the match to TRBD1 covers 7 bases. The V gene end was trimmed by 3 bases and the J gene end by 0 bases; junction bases not matched to a gene: 4. CDR1 and CDR2 (germline): SQVTM, ANQGSEA. This CDR3 has 14 amino acids. In nucleotides, the CDR3 is TGCAGCGTTGATAGGACAGGATCTAACTATGGCTACACCTTC. Amino acid sequence: CSVDRTGSNYGYTF.

V gene TRBV10-3 combines with J gene TRBJ1-5; D is perhaps TRBD1 (5 bases). Trimming took 9 bases from V and 2 from J, leaving 11 bases between them. CDR1 ENHRY and CDR2 SYGVKD come from the germline V gene. The length of the CDR3 is 13 residues. DNA for the CDR3: TGTGCCATTCAGGGTGATGGCAATCAGCCCCAGCATTTT. Protein product: CAIQGDGNQPQHF.

This clonotype occurred once. This sequence joins TRBV29-1 and TRBJ2-5; 7 bases match TRBD2. Germline lookup yields CDR1 SQVTM and CDR2 ANQGSEA. J was trimmed by 5 bases and V by 4 bases; bases with no gene match: 1. CDR3 length: 11 residues. The DNA of the CDR3 is TGCAGCGTTGCACTAGCGGAGACCCAGTACTTC. Residues: CSVALAETQYF.

This sequence joins TRBV20-1 and TRBJ2-3; TRBD2 is a possible D gene (6 bases). The germline CDR1 and CDR2 sequences are DFQATT and SNEGSKA (reference sequence). The V end was cut by 1 base, the J end by 6 bases, with 14 bases between. The CDR3 covers 14 residues. Here the CDR3 DNA reads TGCAGTGCTAGAGGTGCCGGAGGGTTTGATACGCAGTATTTT. This translates into CSARGAGGFDTQYF.

A few counts support this clonotype. The chain links TRBV10-3 to TRBJ1-5; D unresolved. The CDR3 is made up of 14 amino acids. Trimming shortened V by 10 bases and J by 0 bases, and 13 bases separated the two germline ends. Germline V gene data show CDR1 as ENHRY and CDR2 as SYGVKD. The CDR3 DNA is TGTGCCACCCAAGGGCCAAATAGCAATCAGCCCCAGCATTTT. Its translation: CATQGPNSNQPQHF.

There are a few counts of this clonotype. The chain joins TRBV29-1 to TRBJ2-1, with D tentatively TRBD1 (7 bases). Deletions cut 4 bases from V and 4 bases from J, with 14 bases between. The germline V gene encodes CDR1 SQVTM and CDR2 ANQGSEA. CDR3 length: 14 residues. The CDR3 here is CSVGSGGTYNEQFF. The CDR3 DNA reads as TGCAGCGTTGGGTCAGGGGGGACTTACAATGAGCAGTTCTTC.

The chain employs TRBV19 and TRBJ2-1; 7 positions match TRBD1. V lost 5 bases, J lost 1 base, and 8 bases stayed unmatched. The germline CDR1 and CDR2 sequences are LNHDA and SQIVND (reference sequence). The CDR3 sequence is 16 residues long. The CDR3: CASSPNRGGSYNEQFF. The CDR3 DNA reads TGTGCCAGTAGTCCGAACAGGGGCGGTTCCTACAATGAGCAGTTCTTC.

The genes are TRBV5-1 and TRBJ2-7; 7 bases agree with TRBD1. This CDR3 region has 11 residues. CDR1 and CDR2 from the germline V gene are SGHRS and YFSETQ. The junction had 2 bases not matched to a gene; V was cut back by 3 bases and J by 8 bases. The CDR3 bases are TGCGCCAGCAGCTGGGACAGCCAGCAGTACTTC. It codes for CASSWDSQQYF.

CDR3 amino acids: CASVPTSSYNSPLHF. CDR3 in DNA: TGTGCCAGCGTCCCCACGAGCTCCTATAATTCACCCCTCCACTTT. This chain connects TRBV2 to TRBJ1-6; D remains ambiguous. The CDR3 runs to 15 residues. Trimming removed 8 bases from V and 0 bases from J, with 11 bases in between. The germline gives CDR1 SNHLY, CDR2 FYNNEI.